Below are 2 T cell receptor beta chains sequenced from a single sample in a study of OX40 agonist ivuxolimab in advanced cancers. Assay: immunoSEQ multiplex PCR; the TCRdb copy retains only in-frame clones and omits some. This sample yields more than 65,000 clones, of which 75% to 95% are seen a single time; 1.1% belongs to the top ten. The sequences come from CD4+ or CD8+ T cells sorted from blood, collected in a trial of the OX40 agonist ivuxolimab. Every receptor here comes from an adult with an advanced solid tumor such as melanoma, head and neck, liver or kidney cancer.

The V and J genes are TRBV6-6 and TRBJ1-1; D might be TRBD1 (5 bases). V was trimmed by 2 bases and J by 3 bases, leaving 7 bases between them. This CDR3 comprises 13 residues. Germline V gives CDR1 MNHNY, CDR2 SVGAGI (reference sequence). The CDR3 nucleotides read TGTGCCAGCAGTTACAGGGGCGACACTGAAGCTTTCTTT. Translation gives CASSYRGDTEAFF.

The genes are TRBV18 and TRBJ2-1; the D is unclear. From germline, CDR1 is KGHSH and CDR2 LQKENI. Trimming stripped 6 bases from V and 0 bases from J, with 9 bases between. CDR3 size: 14 residues. Written as DNA, the CDR3 is TGTGCCAGCTCTCTCGATAGCTCCTACAATGAGCAGTTCTTC. Translation: CASSLDSSYNEQFF. The full variable domain, with the rest looked up from reference TRBV18 and TRBJ2-1, is NAGVMQNPRHLVRRRGQEARLRCSPMKGHSHVYWYRQLPEEGLKFMVYLQKENIIDESGMPKERFSAEFPKEGPSILRIQQVVRGDSAAYFCASSLDSSYNEQFFGPGTRLTVL.